Listed below are T cell receptor beta chains from one sample, sequenced in a study of T-cell memory formation after mild COVID-19. TCRdb itself ran the 5' RACE reads through MiXCR, one entry per CDR3 protein. The data show more than 300,000 distinct CDR3 sequences, with roughly 13% seen just once and about a fifth held by the top ten. Sequenced input: PBMCs or a T cell subset sorted from them (not recorded which). These receptors originate from a young man who had mild COVID-19 (a few samples of this study predate the infection). Cell type and time point are not known. The CDR3 runs from the conserved cysteine through the conserved F or W. Fields, in order: V gene, clone size, J gene, CDR3 length, D gene, CDR3 DNA, CDR3 protein. The D gene is left open where the match is weak. Not every row has a clone size; where given, it reads once, few, many or a size class.

v_call: TRBV4-1
clone_size: few
j_call: TRBJ1-5
cdr3_length: 14
d_call: TRBD1
cdr3_nt: TGCGCCAGCGGGACAGGGGGCGCCGGTCAGCCCCAGCATTTT
cdr3_aa: CASGTGGAGQPQHF

v_call: TRBV4-2
clone_size: many
j_call: TRBJ2-7
cdr3_length: 15
d_call: NA
cdr3_nt: TGTGCCAGCAGCCAAGATCTAGCGCCTGCCTACGAGCAGTACTTC
cdr3_aa: CASSQDLAPAYEQYF

v_call: TRBV15
clone_size: few
j_call: TRBJ2-3
cdr3_length: 15
d_call: TRBD2
cdr3_nt: TGTGCCACCAGCATTAGCGGGGGGGCGATAGATACGCAGTATTTT
cdr3_aa: CATSISGGAIDTQYF

v_call: TRBV18
clone_size: NA
j_call: TRBJ1-2
cdr3_length: 13
d_call: NA
cdr3_nt: TGTGCCAGCTCACCAGCGGAAGGCTATGGCTACACCTTC
cdr3_aa: CASSPAEGYGYTF

v_call: TRBV5-1
clone_size: NA
j_call: TRBJ1-1
cdr3_length: 12
d_call: NA
cdr3_nt: TGCGCCAGCAGAACGGGAGGTTATGAAGCTTTCTTT
cdr3_aa: CASRTGGYEAFF

v_call: TRBV5-4
clone_size: few
j_call: TRBJ2-3
cdr3_length: 16
d_call: NA
cdr3_nt: TGTGCCAGCGGACGGAGGGGGGCCGGTGTGACAGATACGCAGTATTTT
cdr3_aa: CASGRRGAGVTDTQYF

v_call: TRBV12-3/TRBV12-4
clone_size: many
j_call: TRBJ1-1
cdr3_length: 14
d_call: NA
cdr3_nt: TGTGCCAGCAGTTCAAACTCTAGGAAGACTGAAGCTTTCTTT
cdr3_aa: CASSSNSRKTEAFF

v_call: TRBV11-2
clone_size: few
j_call: TRBJ2-1
cdr3_length: 16
d_call: NA
cdr3_nt: TGTGCCAGCAGCTTGCGCGGAGTACCCGACTTCGATGAGCAGTTCTTC
cdr3_aa: CASSLRGVPDFDEQFF

v_call: TRBV5-1
clone_size: few
j_call: TRBJ1-4
cdr3_length: 15
d_call: NA
cdr3_nt: TGCGCCAGCAGCTTGGGAGGCAGGGAGGATGAAAAACTGTTTTTT
cdr3_aa: CASSLGGREDEKLFF

v_call: TRBV29-1
clone_size: few
j_call: TRBJ1-5
cdr3_length: 14
d_call: NA
cdr3_nt: TGCAGCGTTTCGGACGGCTTACACAATCAGCCCCAGCATTTT
cdr3_aa: CSVSDGLHNQPQHF

v_call: TRBV11-2
clone_size: NA
j_call: TRBJ2-3
cdr3_length: 16
d_call: TRBD2
cdr3_nt: TGTGCCAGCAGCTCCCGGCCCCGGGGGGGCACAGATACGCAGTATTTT
cdr3_aa: CASSSRPRGGTDTQYF

v_call: TRBV12-3/TRBV12-4
clone_size: NA
j_call: TRBJ2-2
cdr3_length: 16
d_call: TRBD2
cdr3_nt: TGTGCCAGCAGTAGTAGCGGGCACTTCAACACCGGGGAGCTGTTTTTT
cdr3_aa: CASSSSGHFNTGELFF

v_call: TRBV6-6
clone_size: few
j_call: TRBJ1-1
cdr3_length: 14
d_call: TRBD1
cdr3_nt: TGTGCCAGCAGTCCACAGGGGTACAGCACTGAAGCTTTCTTT
cdr3_aa: CASSPQGYSTEAFF

v_call: TRBV5-6
clone_size: few
j_call: TRBJ1-3
cdr3_length: 17
d_call: NA
cdr3_nt: TGTGCCAGCAGCTTCTACTTGTTAGGCCAAGGTGGAAACACCATATATTTT
cdr3_aa: CASSFYLLGQGGNTIYF

v_call: TRBV9
clone_size: NA
j_call: TRBJ2-5
cdr3_length: 15
d_call: NA
cdr3_nt: TGTGCCAGCAGCGTAGGTTCACAGGGAGGAGAGACCCAGTACTTC
cdr3_aa: CASSVGSQGGETQYF

v_call: TRBV2
clone_size: NA
j_call: TRBJ2-1
cdr3_length: 19
d_call: TRBD2
cdr3_nt: TGTGCCAGCAGTGAGCGGCTAGCGGGGATCCCCTCTTGGTACAATGAGCAGTTCTTC
cdr3_aa: CASSERLAGIPSWYNEQFF

v_call: TRBV28
clone_size: few
j_call: TRBJ1-2
cdr3_length: 14
d_call: NA
cdr3_nt: TGTGCCAGCAGTAACCCGGGACGGAGTTATGGCTACACCTTC
cdr3_aa: CASSNPGRSYGYTF

v_call: TRBV9
clone_size: many
j_call: TRBJ2-1
cdr3_length: 13
d_call: NA
cdr3_nt: TGTGCCAGCAGCCCCAGTAGGGGGAATGAGCAGTTCTTC
cdr3_aa: CASSPSRGNEQFF

v_call: TRBV2
clone_size: NA
j_call: TRBJ1-5
cdr3_length: 15
d_call: NA
cdr3_nt: TGTGCCAGCACCGGAGTGTCGGGGGGAGATCAGCCCCAGCATTTT
cdr3_aa: CASTGVSGGDQPQHF

v_call: TRBV7-2
clone_size: NA
j_call: TRBJ2-2
cdr3_length: 14
d_call: NA
cdr3_nt: TGTGCCAGCAGCAGGGACCTACTATCCGGGGAGCTGTTTTTT
cdr3_aa: CASSRDLLSGELFF

v_call: TRBV2
clone_size: few
j_call: TRBJ2-1
cdr3_length: 10
d_call: NA
cdr3_nt: TGTGCCAGCAGTGTTAGCATTCCGTTCTTC
cdr3_aa: CASSVSIPFF

v_call: TRBV28
clone_size: few
j_call: TRBJ2-3
cdr3_length: 16
d_call: TRBD1
cdr3_nt: TGTGCCAGCAGCCAAGGAGGGACAGGGGCCCCAGATACGCAGTATTTT
cdr3_aa: CASSQGGTGAPDTQYF

v_call: TRBV5-4
clone_size: few
j_call: TRBJ2-4
cdr3_length: 15
d_call: NA
cdr3_nt: TGTGCCAGCAGCCCGGGAAGTGGAGCCAAAAACATTCAGTACTTC
cdr3_aa: CASSPGSGAKNIQYF

v_call: TRBV6-2/TRBV6-3
clone_size: NA
j_call: TRBJ2-1
cdr3_length: 14
d_call: NA
cdr3_nt: TGTGCCAGCAGTTACGAGGCAGATTACAATGAGCAGTTCTTC
cdr3_aa: CASSYEADYNEQFF

v_call: TRBV29-1
clone_size: NA
j_call: TRBJ1-1
cdr3_length: 12
d_call: NA
cdr3_nt: TGCAGCGTTCCCGGGGCTGGGACTGAAGCTTTCTTT
cdr3_aa: CSVPGAGTEAFF

v_call: TRBV7-2
clone_size: many
j_call: TRBJ2-7
cdr3_length: 14
d_call: TRBD1
cdr3_nt: TGTGCCAGCAGCTCGGACAGGGGCACCTACGAGCAGTACTTC
cdr3_aa: CASSSDRGTYEQYF

v_call: TRBV14
clone_size: many
j_call: TRBJ2-1
cdr3_length: 12
d_call: NA
cdr3_nt: TGTGCCAGCAGCCCGGGAAGGAATGAGCAGTTCTTC
cdr3_aa: CASSPGRNEQFF

v_call: TRBV5-6
clone_size: few
j_call: TRBJ2-1
cdr3_length: 15
d_call: NA
cdr3_nt: TGTGCCAGCAGCTTCGGACCCACCAACTACAATGAGCAGTTCTTC
cdr3_aa: CASSFGPTNYNEQFF

v_call: TRBV14
clone_size: NA
j_call: TRBJ2-7
cdr3_length: 14
d_call: NA
cdr3_nt: TGTGCCAGCAGCTTGACCGGACACTCCTACGAGCAGTACTTC
cdr3_aa: CASSLTGHSYEQYF

v_call: TRBV9
clone_size: few
j_call: TRBJ1-1
cdr3_length: 16
d_call: NA
cdr3_nt: TGTGCCAGCAGCGTAGGTGGTGGGAGAGTCAGCACTGAAGCTTTCTTT
cdr3_aa: CASSVGGGRVSTEAFF

v_call: TRBV7-2
clone_size: few
j_call: TRBJ2-7
cdr3_length: 16
d_call: NA
cdr3_nt: TGTGCCAGCAGTTTAATGGGGGGGGCAAGCAGCTACGAGCAGTACTTC
cdr3_aa: CASSLMGGASSYEQYF

v_call: TRBV6-1
clone_size: NA
j_call: TRBJ1-1
cdr3_length: 10
d_call: NA
cdr3_nt: TGTGCCAGCAGTGACAGACTAGCTTTCTTT
cdr3_aa: CASSDRLAFF

v_call: TRBV12-5
clone_size: NA
j_call: TRBJ2-2
cdr3_length: 18
d_call: NA
cdr3_nt: TGTGCTAGTGGTTTGCCCCCCCGGGGGGCTCCGAACACCGGGGAGCTGTTTTTT
cdr3_aa: CASGLPPRGAPNTGELFF

v_call: TRBV12-3/TRBV12-4
clone_size: NA
j_call: TRBJ2-2
cdr3_length: 15
d_call: TRBD2
cdr3_nt: TGTGCCAGCAGCCGGGGACTAGCGGTCACCGGGGAGCTGTTTTTT
cdr3_aa: CASSRGLAVTGELFF

v_call: TRBV7-9
clone_size: few
j_call: TRBJ2-5
cdr3_length: 17
d_call: TRBD2
cdr3_nt: TGTGCCAGCAGCTTATTCGGGACTAGCGGGGGGAAAGAGACCCAGTACTTC
cdr3_aa: CASSLFGTSGGKETQYF

v_call: TRBV5-1
clone_size: few
j_call: TRBJ2-3
cdr3_length: 11
d_call: NA
cdr3_nt: TGCGCCAGCAGCGCCGAAGATACGCAGTATTTT
cdr3_aa: CASSAEDTQYF

v_call: TRBV19
clone_size: many
j_call: TRBJ2-7
cdr3_length: 14
d_call: NA
cdr3_nt: TGTGCCAGTAGTCGCCGGGACACCACCTACGAGCAGTACTTC
cdr3_aa: CASSRRDTTYEQYF

v_call: TRBV6-6
clone_size: few
j_call: TRBJ2-1
cdr3_length: 16
d_call: TRBD1
cdr3_nt: TGTGCCAGCAGGCTCCTGGGACAGGGGGCTCGGAATGAGCAGTTCTTC
cdr3_aa: CASRLLGQGARNEQFF

v_call: TRBV14
clone_size: few
j_call: TRBJ1-1
cdr3_length: 14
d_call: NA
cdr3_nt: TGTGCCAGCAGCCGGACTCCTAGGGCCACTGAAGCTTTCTTT
cdr3_aa: CASSRTPRATEAFF

v_call: TRBV6-4
clone_size: few
j_call: TRBJ2-3
cdr3_length: 15
d_call: TRBD2
cdr3_nt: TGTGCCAGCAGTGACGGCGGGGGGGCTGCAGATACGCAGTATTTT
cdr3_aa: CASSDGGGAADTQYF

v_call: TRBV20-1
clone_size: NA
j_call: TRBJ1-1
cdr3_length: 13
d_call: NA
cdr3_nt: TGCAGTGCTAGGGGTCGGCGGAACACTGAAGCTTTCTTT
cdr3_aa: CSARGRRNTEAFF

v_call: TRBV20-1
clone_size: few
j_call: TRBJ2-3
cdr3_length: 14
d_call: NA
cdr3_nt: TGCAGTGCCCGCGACTCCGCTGGGAAGGATACGCAGTATTTT
cdr3_aa: CSARDSAGKDTQYF

v_call: TRBV6-6
clone_size: NA
j_call: TRBJ1-1
cdr3_length: 13
d_call: TRBD1
cdr3_nt: TGTGCCAGCAGACAGGGGCGTCACACTGAAGCTTTCTTT
cdr3_aa: CASRQGRHTEAFF

v_call: TRBV2
clone_size: few
j_call: TRBJ2-3
cdr3_length: 15
d_call: TRBD2
cdr3_nt: TGTGCCAGCAGTGAAAATCTAGCGGGGCTAGATACGCAGTATTTT
cdr3_aa: CASSENLAGLDTQYF

v_call: TRBV7-3
clone_size: many
j_call: TRBJ2-3
cdr3_length: 14
d_call: NA
cdr3_nt: TGTGCCAGCAGCTTGGAGCTTTTCACAGATACGCAGTATTTT
cdr3_aa: CASSLELFTDTQYF

v_call: TRBV24-1
clone_size: many
j_call: TRBJ2-1
cdr3_length: 15
d_call: TRBD1
cdr3_nt: TGTGCCACCAGTGATAGACAGGGTTTTCTCAATGAGCAGTTCTTC
cdr3_aa: CATSDRQGFLNEQFF

v_call: TRBV5-1
clone_size: NA
j_call: TRBJ1-2
cdr3_length: 14
d_call: NA
cdr3_nt: TGCGCCAGCAGCTTAGTTCCAGGGACCTATGGCTACACCTTC
cdr3_aa: CASSLVPGTYGYTF

v_call: TRBV28
clone_size: NA
j_call: TRBJ1-1
cdr3_length: 14
d_call: NA
cdr3_nt: TGTGCCAGCAGTTATCAGGCTCTGAACACTGAAGCTTTCTTT
cdr3_aa: CASSYQALNTEAFF

v_call: TRBV15
clone_size: few
j_call: TRBJ2-3
cdr3_length: 14
d_call: NA
cdr3_nt: TGTGCCACCAACTCCCTCAGATACACAGATACGCAGTATTTT
cdr3_aa: CATNSLRYTDTQYF

v_call: TRBV5-5
clone_size: many
j_call: TRBJ1-2
cdr3_length: 14
d_call: TRBD1
cdr3_nt: TGTGCCAGCAGCTTCGGACAGGCTAACTATGGCTACACCTTC
cdr3_aa: CASSFGQANYGYTF

v_call: TRBV6-5
clone_size: NA
j_call: TRBJ1-2
cdr3_length: 15
d_call: NA
cdr3_nt: TGTGCCAGCAGTTACTCTCTTGGCAGCAACTATGGCTACACCTTC
cdr3_aa: CASSYSLGSNYGYTF

v_call: TRBV19
clone_size: NA
j_call: TRBJ2-5
cdr3_length: 14
d_call: TRBD2
cdr3_nt: TGTGCCAGTAGTATAACGGGGGGGCTAGAGACCCAGTACTTC
cdr3_aa: CASSITGGLETQYF

v_call: TRBV12-3/TRBV12-4
clone_size: few
j_call: TRBJ1-5
cdr3_length: 14
d_call: NA
cdr3_nt: TGTGCCAGCAGTTTTCGGGGGGCCAATCAGCCCCAGCATTTT
cdr3_aa: CASSFRGANQPQHF